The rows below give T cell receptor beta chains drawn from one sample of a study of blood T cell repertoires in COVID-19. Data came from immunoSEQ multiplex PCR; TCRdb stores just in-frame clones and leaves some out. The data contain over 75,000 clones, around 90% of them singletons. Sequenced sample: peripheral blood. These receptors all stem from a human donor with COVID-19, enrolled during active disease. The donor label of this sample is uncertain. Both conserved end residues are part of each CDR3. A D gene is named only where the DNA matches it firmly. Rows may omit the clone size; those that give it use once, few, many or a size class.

CDR3: CASSPGTGGNIQYF; DNA: TGCGCCAGCAGCCCGGGGACAGGCGGGAACATTCAGTACTTC; size: .; J: TRBJ2-4; V: TRBV5-1; D: TRBD1
CDR3: CASSGEGAYNEQFF; DNA: TGTGCCAGCAGCGGCGAGGGGGCTTACAATGAGCAGTTCTTC; size: .; J: TRBJ2-1; V: TRBV5-4; D: TRBD1
CDR3: CATSEGTVYGEQFF; DNA: TGTGCCACCAGTGAGGGGACAGTATATGGTGAGCAGTTCTTC; size: .; J: TRBJ2-1; V: TRBV24-1; D: TRBD1
CDR3: CASSKVGAESETQYF; DNA: TGTGCCAGCAGCAAAGTAGGAGCGGAATCGGAGACCCAGTACTTC; size: .; J: TRBJ2-5; V: TRBV21-1; D: .
CDR3: CASSDRDYSGNTIYF; DNA: TGTGCCAGCAGTGACAGGGATTACTCTGGAAACACCATATATTTT; size: .; J: TRBJ1-3; V: TRBV6-1; D: .
CDR3: CASRPTVNPPSVRPQHF; DNA: TGTGCAAGTCGCCCGACAGTTAATCCCCCGAGTGTTCGGCCCCAGCATTTT; size: many; J: TRBJ1-5; V: TRBV12-2; D: .
CDR3: CAGDTGGSTDTQYF; DNA: TGTGCCGGCGACACAGGGGGGAGCACAGATACGCAGTATTTT; size: .; J: TRBJ2-3; V: TRBV5-5; D: TRBD1
CDR3: CASSRRDRAGEKLFF; DNA: TGTGCCAGCAGCCGGAGGGACAGGGCTGGGGAAAAACTGTTTTTT; size: .; J: TRBJ1-4; V: TRBV5-6; D: TRBD1
CDR3: CASSEARGAYGYTF; DNA: TGTGCCAGCAGTGAAGCGCGGGGGGCCTATGGCTACACCTTC; size: once; J: TRBJ1-2; V: TRBV6-1; D: .
CDR3: CATSDLQDSGNTIYF; DNA: TGTGCCACCAGTGATCTCCAGGACTCTGGAAACACCATATATTTT; size: .; J: TRBJ1-3; V: TRBV24-1; D: .
CDR3: CASSHGQDSGNTIYF; DNA: TGCGCCAGCAGCCACGGACAGGACTCTGGAAACACCATATATTTT; size: .; J: TRBJ1-3; V: TRBV4-1; D: TRBD1
CDR3: CASSPQDREETQYF; DNA: TGTGCCAGCAGCCCCCAAGACAGGGAGGAGACCCAGTACTTC; size: once; J: TRBJ2-5; V: TRBV7-7; D: TRBD1
CDR3: CASDPPGAARMNTEAFF; DNA: TGTGCCAGCGACCCCCCAGGGGCGGCGCGCATGAACACTGAAGCTTTCTTT; size: .; J: TRBJ1-1; V: TRBV28; D: .
CDR3: CASSQAGTGGPNSPLHF; DNA: TGTGCCAGCAGCCAAGCCGGGACAGGGGGCCCTAATTCACCCCTCCACTTT; size: .; J: TRBJ1-6; V: TRBV3-1/TRBV3-2; D: TRBD1
CDR3: CASSYPPGLNTGELFF; DNA: TGTGCCAGCAGTTACCCACCGGGACTGAACACCGGGGAGCTGTTTTTT; size: .; J: TRBJ2-2; V: TRBV6-5; D: .
CDR3: CASSPQQGPLAWEKLFF; DNA: TGTGCCAGCAGCCCCCAGCAGGGTCCCTTAGCATGGGAAAAACTGTTTTTT; size: .; J: TRBJ1-4; V: TRBV7-2; D: .
CDR3: CASSRQGAETGNTIYF; DNA: TGTGCCAGCAGCCGTCAGGGGGCAGAAACTGGAAACACCATATATTTT; size: .; J: TRBJ1-3; V: TRBV11-2; D: TRBD1
CDR3: CASSIWTDMNTEAFF; DNA: TGTGCCAGCAGCATTTGGACAGACATGAACACTGAAGCTTTCTTT; size: .; J: TRBJ1-1; V: TRBV9; D: .
CDR3: CASSRRPGATNEKLFF; DNA: TGTGCCAGCAGTCGACGACCCGGGGCAACTAATGAAAAACTGTTTTTT; size: .; J: TRBJ1-4; V: TRBV6-6; D: .
CDR3: CASSSRQGAPAFF; DNA: TGTGCCAGCAGCTCCCGACAGGGGGCCCCAGCTTTCTTT; size: .; J: TRBJ1-1; V: TRBV13; D: TRBD1
CDR3: CASSQDRRTGNSPLHF; DNA: TGCGCCAGCAGCCAAGATCGACGGACAGGGAACTCACCCCTCCACTTT; size: .; J: TRBJ1-6; V: TRBV4-1; D: TRBD1
CDR3: CASRLGQGDYEQYF; DNA: TGCGCCAGCAGGTTGGGACAGGGCGACTACGAGCAGTACTTC; size: .; J: TRBJ2-7; V: TRBV5-1; D: TRBD1
CDR3: CASRPNTGVQETQYF; DNA: TGTGCCAGCAGACCCAATACAGGGGTTCAAGAGACCCAGTACTTC; size: .; J: TRBJ2-5; V: TRBV25-1; D: TRBD1
CDR3: CASSTRGWETQYF; DNA: TGTGCCAGTAGTACCAGGGGATGGGAGACCCAGTACTTC; size: .; J: TRBJ2-5; V: TRBV19; D: .
CDR3: CSASLGGTYEQYF; DNA: TGCAGTGCAAGTTTAGGCGGTACCTACGAGCAGTACTTC; size: .; J: TRBJ2-7; V: TRBV20-1; D: .
CDR3: CATSEGSEGYTF; DNA: TGTGCCACCAGTGAAGGCTCGGAGGGCTACACCTTC; size: few; J: TRBJ1-2; V: TRBV24-1; D: .
CDR3: CASRRTGSYEQYF; DNA: TGTGCCAGCAGAAGGACAGGATCCTACGAGCAGTACTTC; size: .; J: TRBJ2-7; V: TRBV28; D: TRBD1
CDR3: CASSRDRENTEAFF; DNA: TGTGCCAGCAGTCGGGACAGGGAGAACACTGAAGCTTTCTTT; size: .; J: TRBJ1-1; V: TRBV6-5; D: TRBD1
CDR3: CASSLIDLSSGANVLTF; DNA: TGTGCCAGCAGCTTAATAGACTTGAGCTCTGGGGCCAACGTCCTGACTTTC; size: .; J: TRBJ2-6; V: TRBV7-9; D: .
CDR3: CATSDYGGRAGGEETQYF; DNA: TGTGCCACCAGTGATTATGGCGGGAGGGCCGGAGGAGAAGAGACCCAGTACTTC; size: once; J: TRBJ2-5; V: TRBV24-1; D: TRBD2
CDR3: CASSFLAGANEQFF; DNA: TGTGCCAGCAGCTTTTTAGCGGGAGCTAATGAGCAGTTCTTC; size: .; J: TRBJ2-1; V: TRBV5-4; D: TRBD2
CDR3: CASSWDSRNTIYF; DNA: TGCGCCAGCAGCTGGGACAGTAGAAACACCATATATTTT; size: .; J: TRBJ1-3; V: TRBV5-1; D: TRBD1
CDR3: CASSQAAGRPTEAFF; DNA: TGTGCCAGCAGCCAAGCGGCGGGTAGACCCACTGAAGCTTTCTTT; size: .; J: TRBJ1-1; V: TRBV3-1/TRBV3-2; D: .